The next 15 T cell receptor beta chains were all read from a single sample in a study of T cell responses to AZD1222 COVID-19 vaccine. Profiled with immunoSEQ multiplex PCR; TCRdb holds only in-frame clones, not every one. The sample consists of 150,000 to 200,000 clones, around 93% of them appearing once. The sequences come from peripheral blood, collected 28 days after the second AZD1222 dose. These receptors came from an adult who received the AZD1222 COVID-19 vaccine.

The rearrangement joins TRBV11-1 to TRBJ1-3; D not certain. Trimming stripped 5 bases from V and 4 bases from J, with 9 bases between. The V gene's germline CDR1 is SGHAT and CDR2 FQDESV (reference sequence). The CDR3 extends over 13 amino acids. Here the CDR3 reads CASSVQQGNTIYF. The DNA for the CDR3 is TGTGCCAGCAGCGTCCAACAGGGAAACACCATATATTTT.

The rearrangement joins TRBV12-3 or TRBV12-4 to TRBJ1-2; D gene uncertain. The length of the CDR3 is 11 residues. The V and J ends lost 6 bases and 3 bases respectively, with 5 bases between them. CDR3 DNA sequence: TGTGCCAGCAGAAGCGACTATGGCTACACCTTC. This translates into CASRSDYGYTF.

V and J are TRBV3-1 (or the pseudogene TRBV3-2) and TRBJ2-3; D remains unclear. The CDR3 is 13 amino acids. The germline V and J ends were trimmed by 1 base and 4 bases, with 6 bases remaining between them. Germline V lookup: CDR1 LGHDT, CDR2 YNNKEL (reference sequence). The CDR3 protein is CASSQGGADTQYF. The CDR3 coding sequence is TGTGCCAGCAGCCAAGGTGGCGCAGATACGCAGTATTTT.

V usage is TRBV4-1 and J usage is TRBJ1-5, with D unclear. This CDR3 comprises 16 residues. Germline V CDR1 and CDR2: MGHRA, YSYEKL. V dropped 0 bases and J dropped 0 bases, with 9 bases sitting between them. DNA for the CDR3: TGCGCCAGCAGCCAAGAATTTTTAAATAGCAATCAGCCCCAGCATTTT. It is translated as CASSQEFLNSNQPQHF.

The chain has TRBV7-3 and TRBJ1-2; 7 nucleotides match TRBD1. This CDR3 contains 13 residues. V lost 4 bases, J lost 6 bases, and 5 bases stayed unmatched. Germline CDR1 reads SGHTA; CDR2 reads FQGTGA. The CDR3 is CASSSTGLDGYTF. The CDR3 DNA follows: TGTGCCAGCAGCTCGACAGGGCTCGATGGCTACACCTTC.

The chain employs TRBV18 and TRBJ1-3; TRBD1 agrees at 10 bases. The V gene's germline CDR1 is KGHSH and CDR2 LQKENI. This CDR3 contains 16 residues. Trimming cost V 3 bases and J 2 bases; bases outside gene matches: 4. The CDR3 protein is CASSPGQGNTGNTIYF. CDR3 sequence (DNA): TGTGCCAGCTCACCGGGACAGGGGAACACTGGAAACACCATATATTTT. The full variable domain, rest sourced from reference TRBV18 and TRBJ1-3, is NAGVMQNPRHLVRRRGQEARLRCSPMKGHSHVYWYRQLPEEGLKFMVYLQKENIIDESGMPKERFSAEFPKEGPSILRIQQVVRGDSAAYFCASSPGQGNTGNTIYFGEGSWLTVV.

The CDR3 DNA sequence: TGTGCCAGCAGTTCCGGACAGGGTAGGGATCAGCCCCAGCATTTT. Translated, it gives CASSSGQGRDQPQHF. The chain combines TRBV6-5 with TRBJ1-5; 8 bases fit TRBD1. The CDR3 consists of 15 residues. Trimming cost V 4 bases and J 5 bases; bases outside gene matches: 7. Germline CDR1 reads MNHEY; CDR2 reads SVGAGI.

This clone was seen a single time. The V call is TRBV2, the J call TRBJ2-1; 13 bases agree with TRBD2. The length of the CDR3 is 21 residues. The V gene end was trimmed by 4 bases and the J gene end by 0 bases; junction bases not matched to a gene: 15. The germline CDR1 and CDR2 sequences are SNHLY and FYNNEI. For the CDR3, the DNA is TGTGCCAGCAGTGGGGCCGTTTGGACTAGCGGGGGCTTCGCCTCCTACAATGAGCAGTTCTTC. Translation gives CASSGAVWTSGGFASYNEQFF.

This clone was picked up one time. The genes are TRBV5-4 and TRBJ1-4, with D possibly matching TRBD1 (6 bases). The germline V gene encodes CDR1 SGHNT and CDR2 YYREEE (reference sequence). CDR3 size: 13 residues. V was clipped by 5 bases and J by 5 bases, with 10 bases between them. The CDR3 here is CASSMDRNEKLFF. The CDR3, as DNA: TGTGCCAGCAGTATGGACAGAAATGAAAAACTGTTTTTT.

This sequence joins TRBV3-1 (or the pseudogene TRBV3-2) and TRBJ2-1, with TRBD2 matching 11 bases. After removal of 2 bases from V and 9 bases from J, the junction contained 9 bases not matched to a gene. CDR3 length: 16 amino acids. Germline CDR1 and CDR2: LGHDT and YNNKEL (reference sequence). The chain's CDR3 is CASSQRGSGGASEQFF. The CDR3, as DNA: TGTGCCAGCAGCCAACGGGGTAGCGGGGGGGCGAGTGAGCAGTTCTTC.

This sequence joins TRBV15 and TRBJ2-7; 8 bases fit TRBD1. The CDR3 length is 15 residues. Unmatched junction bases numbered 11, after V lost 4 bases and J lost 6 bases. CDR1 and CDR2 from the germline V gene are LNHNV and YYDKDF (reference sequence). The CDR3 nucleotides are TGTGCCACCAGCATATCAACAGGGGGTAGTGCCGAGCAGTACTTC. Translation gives CATSISTGGSAEQYF.

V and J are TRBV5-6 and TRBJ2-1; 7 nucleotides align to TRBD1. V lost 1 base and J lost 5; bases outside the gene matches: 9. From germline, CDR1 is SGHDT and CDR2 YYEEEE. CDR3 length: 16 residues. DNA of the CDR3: TGTGCCAGCAGCTTGCGCAGGACAGGCGATAACAATGAGCAGTTCTTC. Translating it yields CASSLRRTGDNNEQFF. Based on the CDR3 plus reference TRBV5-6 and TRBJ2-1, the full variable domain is DAGVTQSPTHLIKTRGQQVTLRCSPKSGHDTVSWYQQALGQGPQFIFQYYEEEERQRGNFPDRFSGHQFPNYSSELNVNALLLGDSALYLCASSLRRTGDNNEQFFGPGTRLTVL.

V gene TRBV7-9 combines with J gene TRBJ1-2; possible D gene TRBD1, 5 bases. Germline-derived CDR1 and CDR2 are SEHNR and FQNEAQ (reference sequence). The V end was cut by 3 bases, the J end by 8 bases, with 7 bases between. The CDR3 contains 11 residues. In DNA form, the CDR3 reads TGTGCCAGCAGCTTCCCAGGGGGCTACACCTTC. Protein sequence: CASSFPGGYTF.

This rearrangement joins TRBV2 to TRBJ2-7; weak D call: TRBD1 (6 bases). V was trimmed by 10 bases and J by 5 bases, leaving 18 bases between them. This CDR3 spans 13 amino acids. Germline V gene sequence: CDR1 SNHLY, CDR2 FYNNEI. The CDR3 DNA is TGTGCCACCCAAGCGACTCGGACAGACGAGCAGTACTTC. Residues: CATQATRTDEQYF.

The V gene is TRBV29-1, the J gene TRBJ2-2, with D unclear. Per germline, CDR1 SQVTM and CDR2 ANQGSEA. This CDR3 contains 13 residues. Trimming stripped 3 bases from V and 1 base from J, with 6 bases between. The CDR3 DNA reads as TGCAGCGTTGATAGTGTGAACACCGGGGAGCTGTTTTTT. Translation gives CSVDSVNTGELFF.